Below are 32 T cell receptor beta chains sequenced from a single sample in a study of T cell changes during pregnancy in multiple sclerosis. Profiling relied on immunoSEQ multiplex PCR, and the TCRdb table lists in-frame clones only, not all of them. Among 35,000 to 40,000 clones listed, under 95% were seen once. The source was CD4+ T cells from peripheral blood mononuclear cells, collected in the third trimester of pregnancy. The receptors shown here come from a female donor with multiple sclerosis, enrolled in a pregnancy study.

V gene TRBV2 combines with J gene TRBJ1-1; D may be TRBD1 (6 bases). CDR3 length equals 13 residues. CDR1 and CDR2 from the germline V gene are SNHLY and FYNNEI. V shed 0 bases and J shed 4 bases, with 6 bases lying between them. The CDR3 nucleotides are TGTGCCAGCAGTGAAGCCAGGGGCACTGAAGCTTTCTTT. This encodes CASSEARGTEAFF.

The CDR3 nucleotides are TGTGCCAGCAGCCACCGAGAGGATTATGGCTACACCTTC. Translation gives CASSHREDYGYTF. The rearrangement joins TRBV11-2 to TRBJ1-2; D is ambiguous. The V and J ends lost 5 bases and 5 bases respectively, with 12 bases between them. Germline CDR1 reads SGHAT; CDR2 reads FQNNGV. CDR3 size: 13 residues.

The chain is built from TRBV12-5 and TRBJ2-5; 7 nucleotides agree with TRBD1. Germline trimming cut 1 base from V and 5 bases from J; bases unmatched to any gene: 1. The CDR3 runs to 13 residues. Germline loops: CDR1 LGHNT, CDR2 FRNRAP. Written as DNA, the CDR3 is TGTGCTAGTGGTTTGGGACAGGGTGAGACCCAGTACTTC. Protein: CASGLGQGETQYF.

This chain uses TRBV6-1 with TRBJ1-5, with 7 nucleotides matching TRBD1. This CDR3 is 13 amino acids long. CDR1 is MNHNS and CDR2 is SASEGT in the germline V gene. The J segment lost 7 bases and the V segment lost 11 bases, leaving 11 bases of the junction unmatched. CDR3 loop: CALSRGFDQPQHF. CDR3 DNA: TGTGCCCTTTCCAGGGGGTTCGACCAGCCCCAGCATTTT.

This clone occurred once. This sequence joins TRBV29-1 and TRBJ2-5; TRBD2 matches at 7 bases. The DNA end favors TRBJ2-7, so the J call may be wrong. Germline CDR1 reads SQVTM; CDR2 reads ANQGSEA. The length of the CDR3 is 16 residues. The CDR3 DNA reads TGCAGCGTTGGATCTTGGCTAGCGGCTGGCCACTACGAGCAGTACTTC. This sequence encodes CSVGSWLAAGHYEQYF.

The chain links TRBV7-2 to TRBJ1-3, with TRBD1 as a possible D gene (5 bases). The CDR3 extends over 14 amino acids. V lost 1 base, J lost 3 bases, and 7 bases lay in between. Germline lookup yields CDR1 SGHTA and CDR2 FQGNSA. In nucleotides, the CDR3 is TGTGCCAGCAGCTTAGTCAGGGATGGAAACACCATATATTTT. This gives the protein CASSLVRDGNTIYF.

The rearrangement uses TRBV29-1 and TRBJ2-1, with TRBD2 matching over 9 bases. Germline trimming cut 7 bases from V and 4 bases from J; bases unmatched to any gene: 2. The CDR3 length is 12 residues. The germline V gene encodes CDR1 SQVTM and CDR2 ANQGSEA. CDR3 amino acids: CSASGVYNEQFF. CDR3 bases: TGCAGCGCTAGCGGGGTTTACAATGAGCAGTTCTTC.

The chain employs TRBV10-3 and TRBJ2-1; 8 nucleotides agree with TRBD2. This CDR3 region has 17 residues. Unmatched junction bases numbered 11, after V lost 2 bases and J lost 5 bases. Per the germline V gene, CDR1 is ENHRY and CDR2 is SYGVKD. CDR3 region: CAISEANLAGADNEQFF. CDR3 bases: TGTGCCATCAGTGAGGCTAACCTAGCGGGCGCGGACAATGAGCAGTTCTTC.

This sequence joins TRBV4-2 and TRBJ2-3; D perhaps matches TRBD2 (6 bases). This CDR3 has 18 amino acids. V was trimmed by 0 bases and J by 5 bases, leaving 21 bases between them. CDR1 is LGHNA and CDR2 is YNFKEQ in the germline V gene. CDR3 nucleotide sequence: TGTGCCAGCAGCCAAGATGGAAGGGCCGGGAGTATCGTAGATACGCAGTATTTT. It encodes CASSQDGRAGSIVDTQYF.

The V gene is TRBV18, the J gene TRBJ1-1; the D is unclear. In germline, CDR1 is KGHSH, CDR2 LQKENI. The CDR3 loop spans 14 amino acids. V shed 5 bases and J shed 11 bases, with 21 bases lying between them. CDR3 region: CASSTGPLAFGAFF. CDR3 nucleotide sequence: TGTGCCAGCTCAACCGGGCCCCTAGCTTTCGGGGCTTTCTTT.

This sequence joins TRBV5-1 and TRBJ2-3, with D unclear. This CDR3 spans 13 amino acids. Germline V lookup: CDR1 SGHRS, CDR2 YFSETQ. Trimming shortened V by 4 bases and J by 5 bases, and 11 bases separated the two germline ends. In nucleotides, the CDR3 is TGCGCCAGCAGCGTAAATACGGGAGATACGCAGTATTTT. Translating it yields CASSVNTGDTQYF.

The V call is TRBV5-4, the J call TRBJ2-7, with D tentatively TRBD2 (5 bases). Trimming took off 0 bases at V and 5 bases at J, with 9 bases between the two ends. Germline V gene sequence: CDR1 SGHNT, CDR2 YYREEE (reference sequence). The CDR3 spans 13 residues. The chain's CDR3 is CASSLGEGHEQYF. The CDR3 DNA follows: TGTGCCAGCAGCTTGGGAGAGGGCCACGAGCAGTACTTC. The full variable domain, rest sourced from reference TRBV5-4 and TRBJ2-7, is ETGVTQSPTHLIKTRGQQVTLRCSSQSGHNTVSWYQQALGQGPQFIFQYYREEENGRGNFPPRFSGLQFPNYSSELNVNALELDDSALYLCASSLGEGHEQYFGPGTRLTVT.

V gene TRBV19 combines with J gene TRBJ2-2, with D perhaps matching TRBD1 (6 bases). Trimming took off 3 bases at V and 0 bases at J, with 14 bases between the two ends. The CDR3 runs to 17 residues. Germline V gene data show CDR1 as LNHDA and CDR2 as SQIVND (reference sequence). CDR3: CASSIRTALPNTGELFF. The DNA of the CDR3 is TGTGCCAGTAGTATCCGGACAGCGCTACCGAACACCGGGGAGCTGTTTTTT.

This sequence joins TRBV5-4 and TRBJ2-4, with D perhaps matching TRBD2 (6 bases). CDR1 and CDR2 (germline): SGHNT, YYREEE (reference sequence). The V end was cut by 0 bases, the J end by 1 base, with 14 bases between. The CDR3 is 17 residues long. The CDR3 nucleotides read TGTGCCAGCAGCTTGGGGTCGGGAGAGGGGGCCAAAAACATTCAGTACTTC. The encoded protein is CASSLGSGEGAKNIQYF. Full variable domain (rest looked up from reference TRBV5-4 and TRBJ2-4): ETGVTQSPTHLIKTRGQQVTLRCSSQSGHNTVSWYQQALGQGPQFIFQYYREEENGRGNFPPRFSGLQFPNYSSELNVNALELDDSALYLCASSLGSGEGAKNIQYFGAGTRLSVL.

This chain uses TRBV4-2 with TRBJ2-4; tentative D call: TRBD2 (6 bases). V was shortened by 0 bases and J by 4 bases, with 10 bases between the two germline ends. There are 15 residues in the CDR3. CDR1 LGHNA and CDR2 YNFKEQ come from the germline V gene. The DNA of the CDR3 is TGTGCCAGCAGCCAAGAAGGAGGGCGGAAAAACATTCAGTACTTC. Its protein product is CASSQEGGRKNIQYF.

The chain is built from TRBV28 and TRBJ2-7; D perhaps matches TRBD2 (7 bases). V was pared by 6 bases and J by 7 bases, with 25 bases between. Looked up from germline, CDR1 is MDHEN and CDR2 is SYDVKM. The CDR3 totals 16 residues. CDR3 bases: TGTGCCAGCAGGGATATTAGCGGCGGGGGCGCGGGGGAGCAGTACTTC. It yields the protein CASRDISGGGAGEQYF.

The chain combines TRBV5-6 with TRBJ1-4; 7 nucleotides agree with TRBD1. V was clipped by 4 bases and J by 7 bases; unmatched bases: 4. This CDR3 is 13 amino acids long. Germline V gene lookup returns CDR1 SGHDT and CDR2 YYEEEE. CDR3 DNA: TGTGCCAGCAGCCCCTGGACAGGTGAAAAACTGTTTTTT. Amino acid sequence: CASSPWTGEKLFF.

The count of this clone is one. The CDR3 DNA is TGTGCCAGCAGCTCGAGCGGGAGTGAGCAGTTCTTC. Its translation: CASSSSGSEQFF. This rearrangement joins TRBV7-3 to TRBJ2-1, with 8 bases identical to TRBD2. The germline CDR1 and CDR2 sequences are SGHTA and FQGTGA. The CDR3 totals 12 residues. V lost 4 bases to trimming and J lost 9 bases; unmatched junction nucleotides: 2.

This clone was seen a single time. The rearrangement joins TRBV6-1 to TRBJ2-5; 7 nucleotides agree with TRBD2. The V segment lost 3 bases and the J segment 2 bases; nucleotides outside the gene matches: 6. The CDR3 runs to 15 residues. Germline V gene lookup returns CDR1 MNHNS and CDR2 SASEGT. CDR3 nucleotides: TGTGCCAGCAGTGATGGGCCGGGAGGACAAGAGACCCAGTACTTC. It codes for CASSDGPGGQETQYF.

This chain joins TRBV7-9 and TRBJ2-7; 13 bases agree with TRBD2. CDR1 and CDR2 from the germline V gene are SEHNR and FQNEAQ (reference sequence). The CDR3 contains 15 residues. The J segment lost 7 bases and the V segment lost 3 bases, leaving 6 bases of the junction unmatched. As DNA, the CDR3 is TGTGCCAGCAGCTTTGGACTAGCGGGAGTGGGTGAGCAGTACTTC. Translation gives CASSFGLAGVGEQYF.

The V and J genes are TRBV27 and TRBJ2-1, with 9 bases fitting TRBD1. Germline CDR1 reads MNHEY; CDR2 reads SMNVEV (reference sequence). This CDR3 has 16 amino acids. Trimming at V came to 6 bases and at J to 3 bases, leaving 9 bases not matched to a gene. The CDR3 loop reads CASRLTGTGHYNEQFF. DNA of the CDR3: TGTGCCAGCAGATTAACCGGGACAGGGCACTACAATGAGCAGTTCTTC.

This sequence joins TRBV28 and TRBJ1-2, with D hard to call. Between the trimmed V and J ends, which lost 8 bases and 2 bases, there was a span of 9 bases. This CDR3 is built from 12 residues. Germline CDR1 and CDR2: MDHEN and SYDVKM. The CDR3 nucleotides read TGTGCCAGCGCAGAAACCAACTATGGCTACACCTTC. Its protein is CASAETNYGYTF.

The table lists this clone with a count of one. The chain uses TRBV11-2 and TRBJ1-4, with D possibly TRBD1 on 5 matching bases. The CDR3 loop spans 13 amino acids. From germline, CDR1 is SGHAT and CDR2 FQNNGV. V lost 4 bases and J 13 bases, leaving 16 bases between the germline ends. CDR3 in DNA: TGTGCCAGCAGCTGGGGAGGGTCCAGGGCACTGTTTTTT. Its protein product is CASSWGGSRALFF.

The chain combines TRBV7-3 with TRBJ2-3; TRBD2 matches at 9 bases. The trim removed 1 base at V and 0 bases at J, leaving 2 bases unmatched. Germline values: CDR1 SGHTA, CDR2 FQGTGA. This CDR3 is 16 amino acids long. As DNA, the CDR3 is TGTGCCAGCAGCTTAAGGCGGGAGGGGAGCACAGATACGCAGTATTTT. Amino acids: CASSLRREGSTDTQYF.

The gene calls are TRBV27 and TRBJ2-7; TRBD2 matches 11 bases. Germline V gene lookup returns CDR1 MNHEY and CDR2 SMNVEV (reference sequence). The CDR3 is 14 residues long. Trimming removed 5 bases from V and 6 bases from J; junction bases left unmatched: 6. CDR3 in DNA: TGTGCCAGCAGTCTCTATGGACTAGCGGGCGAGCAGTACTTC. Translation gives CASSLYGLAGEQYF.

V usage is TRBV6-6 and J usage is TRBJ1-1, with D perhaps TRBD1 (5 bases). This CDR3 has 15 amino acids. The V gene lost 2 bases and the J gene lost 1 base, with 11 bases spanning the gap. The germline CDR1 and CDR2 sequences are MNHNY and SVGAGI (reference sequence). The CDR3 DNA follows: TGTGCCAGCAGTTACGGGGGGGTCGCGAACACTGAAGCTTTCTTT. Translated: CASSYGGVANTEAFF.

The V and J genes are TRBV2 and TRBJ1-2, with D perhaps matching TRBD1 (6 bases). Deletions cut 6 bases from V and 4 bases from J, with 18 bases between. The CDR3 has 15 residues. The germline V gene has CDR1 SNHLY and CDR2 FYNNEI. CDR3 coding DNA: TGTGCCAGCAGCACCCGCGGACAGACCATCTATGGCTACACCTTC. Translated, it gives CASSTRGQTIYGYTF. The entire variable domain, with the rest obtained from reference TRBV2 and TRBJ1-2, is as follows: EPEVTQTPSHQVTQMGQEVILRCVPISNHLYFYWYRQILGQKVEFLVSFYNNEISEKSEIFDDQFSVERPDGSNFTLKIRSTKLEDSAMYFCASSTRGQTIYGYTFGSGTRLTVV.

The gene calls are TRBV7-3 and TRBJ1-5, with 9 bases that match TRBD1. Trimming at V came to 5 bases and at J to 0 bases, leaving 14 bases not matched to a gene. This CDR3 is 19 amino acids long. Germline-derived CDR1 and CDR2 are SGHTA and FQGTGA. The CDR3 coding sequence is TGTGCCAGCAGCCCAAGCCGGGACAGGGTCCCCTATAGCAATCAGCCCCAGCATTTT. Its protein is CASSPSRDRVPYSNQPQHF.

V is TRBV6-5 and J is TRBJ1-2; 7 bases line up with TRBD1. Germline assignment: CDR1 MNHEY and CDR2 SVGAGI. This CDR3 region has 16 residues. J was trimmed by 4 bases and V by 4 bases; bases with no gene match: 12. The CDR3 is CASSSTTPGTAYGYTF. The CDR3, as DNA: TGTGCCAGCAGTTCCACCACTCCCGGGACAGCCTATGGCTACACCTTC.

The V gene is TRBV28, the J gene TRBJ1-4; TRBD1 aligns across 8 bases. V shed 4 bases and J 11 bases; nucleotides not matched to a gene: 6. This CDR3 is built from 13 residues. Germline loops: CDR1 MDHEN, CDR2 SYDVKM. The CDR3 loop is CASSSGQGMKLFF. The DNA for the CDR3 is TGTGCCAGCAGTTCAGGACAGGGTATGAAACTGTTTTTT. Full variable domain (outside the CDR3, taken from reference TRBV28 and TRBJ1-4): DVKVTQSSRYLVKRTGEKVFLECVQDMDHENMFWYRQDPGLGLRLIYFSYDVKMKEKGDIPEGYSVSREKKERFSLILESASTNQTSMYLCASSSGQGMKLFFGSGTQLSVL.

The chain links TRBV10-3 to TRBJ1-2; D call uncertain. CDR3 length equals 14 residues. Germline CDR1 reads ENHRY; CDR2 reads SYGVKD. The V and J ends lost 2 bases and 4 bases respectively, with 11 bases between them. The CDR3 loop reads CAISEKGEFYGYTF. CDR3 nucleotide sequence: TGTGCCATCAGTGAGAAGGGAGAGTTCTATGGCTACACCTTC.

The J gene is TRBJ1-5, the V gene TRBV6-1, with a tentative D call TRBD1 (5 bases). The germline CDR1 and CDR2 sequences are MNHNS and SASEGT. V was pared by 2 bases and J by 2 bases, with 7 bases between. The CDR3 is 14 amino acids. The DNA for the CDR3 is TGTGCCAGCAGTGAACAGGGTCGCAATCAGCCCCAGCATTTT. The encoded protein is CASSEQGRNQPQHF.